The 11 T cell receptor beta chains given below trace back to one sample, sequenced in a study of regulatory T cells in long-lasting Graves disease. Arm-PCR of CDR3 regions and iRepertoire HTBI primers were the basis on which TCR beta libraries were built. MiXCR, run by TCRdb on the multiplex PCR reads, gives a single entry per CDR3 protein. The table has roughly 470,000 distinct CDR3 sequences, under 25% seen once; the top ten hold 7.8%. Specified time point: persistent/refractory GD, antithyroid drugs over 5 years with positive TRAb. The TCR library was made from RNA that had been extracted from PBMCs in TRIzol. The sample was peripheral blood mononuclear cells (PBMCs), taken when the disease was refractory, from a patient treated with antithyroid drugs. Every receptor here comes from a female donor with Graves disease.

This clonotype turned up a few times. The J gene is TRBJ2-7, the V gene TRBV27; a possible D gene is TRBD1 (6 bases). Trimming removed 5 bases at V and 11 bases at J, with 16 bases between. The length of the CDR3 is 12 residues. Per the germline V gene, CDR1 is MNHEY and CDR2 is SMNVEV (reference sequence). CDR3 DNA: TGTGCCAGCAGTCCCGCCGGGGCAGGGGAGTACTTC. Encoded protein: CASSPAGAGEYF.

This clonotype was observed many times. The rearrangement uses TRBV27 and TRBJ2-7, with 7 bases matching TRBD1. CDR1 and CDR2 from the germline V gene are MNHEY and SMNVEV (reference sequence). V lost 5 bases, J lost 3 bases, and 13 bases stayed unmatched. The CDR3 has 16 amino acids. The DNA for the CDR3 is TGTGCCAGCAGTCCCGGGACAGCCTCCTTTGGCTACGAGCAGTACTTC. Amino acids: CASSPGTASFGYEQYF.

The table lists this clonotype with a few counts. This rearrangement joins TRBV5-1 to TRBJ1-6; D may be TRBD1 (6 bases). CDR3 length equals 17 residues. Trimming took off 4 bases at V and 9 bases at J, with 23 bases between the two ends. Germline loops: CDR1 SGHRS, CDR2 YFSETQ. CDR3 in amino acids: CASSRLQKQGGSSPLHF. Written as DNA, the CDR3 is TGCGCCAGCAGCCGACTACAGAAACAGGGTGGCAGTTCACCCCTCCACTTT.

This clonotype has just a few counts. The CDR3 nucleotides are TGTGCCAGCAGTGGACTAGCGGACTCCTACGAGCAGTACTTC. Protein sequence: CASSGLADSYEQYF. The gene calls are TRBV6-1 and TRBJ2-7; TRBD2 matches at 9 bases. Germline loops: CDR1 MNHNS, CDR2 SASEGT. V gave up 4 bases and J gave up 0 bases; unmatched junction bases: 1. The CDR3 has 14 amino acids.

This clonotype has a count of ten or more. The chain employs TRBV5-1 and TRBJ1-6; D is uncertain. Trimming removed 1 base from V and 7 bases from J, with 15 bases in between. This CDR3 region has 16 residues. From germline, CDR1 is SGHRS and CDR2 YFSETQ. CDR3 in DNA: TGCGCCAGCAGCTTGATCCCTTCCACCATCAATTCACCCCTCCACTTT. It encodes CASSLIPSTINSPLHF.

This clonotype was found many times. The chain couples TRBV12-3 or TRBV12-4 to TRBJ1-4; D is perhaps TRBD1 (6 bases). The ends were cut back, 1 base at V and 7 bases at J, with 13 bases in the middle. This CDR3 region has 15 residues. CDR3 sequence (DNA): TGTGCCAGCAGTTTAGGTTCAGGGGCCAGTGAAAAACTGTTTTTT. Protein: CASSLGSGASEKLFF.

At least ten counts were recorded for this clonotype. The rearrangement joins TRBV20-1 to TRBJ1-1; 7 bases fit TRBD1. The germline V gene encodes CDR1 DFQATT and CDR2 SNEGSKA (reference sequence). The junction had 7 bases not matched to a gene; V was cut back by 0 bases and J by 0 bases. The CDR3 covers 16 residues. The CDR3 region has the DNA TGCAGTGCTAGAGACTCGACAGGGACGGTGAACACTGAAGCTTTCTTT. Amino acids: CSARDSTGTVNTEAFF.

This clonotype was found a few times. This CDR3 reads CASSRPPQDNEQFF. The CDR3 nucleotides are TGTGCCAGCAGCCGCCCCCCGCAGGATAATGAGCAGTTCTTC. The chain is built from TRBV7-2 and TRBJ2-1; the D is unclear. V gave up 5 bases and J gave up 7 bases, with 15 bases separating them. Germline V lookup: CDR1 SGHTA, CDR2 FQGNSA. The CDR3 runs 14 residues.

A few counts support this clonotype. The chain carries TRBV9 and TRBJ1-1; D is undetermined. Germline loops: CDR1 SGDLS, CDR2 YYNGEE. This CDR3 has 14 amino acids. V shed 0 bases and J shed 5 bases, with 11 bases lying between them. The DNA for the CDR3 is TGTGCCAGCAGCGTAGGCGGCCGAGGGACTGAAGCTTTCTTT. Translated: CASSVGGRGTEAFF.

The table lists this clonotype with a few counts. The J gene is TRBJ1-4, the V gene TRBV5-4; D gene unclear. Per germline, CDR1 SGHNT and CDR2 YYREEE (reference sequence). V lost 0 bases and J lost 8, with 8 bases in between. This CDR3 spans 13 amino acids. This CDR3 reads CASSLGPAEKLFF. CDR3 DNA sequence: TGTGCCAGCAGCTTGGGCCCCGCGGAAAAACTGTTTTTT. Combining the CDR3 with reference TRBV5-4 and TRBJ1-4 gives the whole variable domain ETGVTQSPTHLIKTRGQQVTLRCSSQSGHNTVSWYQQALGQGPQFIFQYYREEENGRGNFPPRFSGLQFPNYSSELNVNALELDDSALYLCASSLGPAEKLFFGSGTQLSVL.

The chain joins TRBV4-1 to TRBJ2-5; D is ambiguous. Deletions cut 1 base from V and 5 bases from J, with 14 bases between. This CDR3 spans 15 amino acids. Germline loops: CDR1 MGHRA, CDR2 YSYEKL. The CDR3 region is CASSQGNWPDETQYF. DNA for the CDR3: TGCGCCAGCAGCCAAGGAAACTGGCCTGACGAGACCCAGTACTTC.